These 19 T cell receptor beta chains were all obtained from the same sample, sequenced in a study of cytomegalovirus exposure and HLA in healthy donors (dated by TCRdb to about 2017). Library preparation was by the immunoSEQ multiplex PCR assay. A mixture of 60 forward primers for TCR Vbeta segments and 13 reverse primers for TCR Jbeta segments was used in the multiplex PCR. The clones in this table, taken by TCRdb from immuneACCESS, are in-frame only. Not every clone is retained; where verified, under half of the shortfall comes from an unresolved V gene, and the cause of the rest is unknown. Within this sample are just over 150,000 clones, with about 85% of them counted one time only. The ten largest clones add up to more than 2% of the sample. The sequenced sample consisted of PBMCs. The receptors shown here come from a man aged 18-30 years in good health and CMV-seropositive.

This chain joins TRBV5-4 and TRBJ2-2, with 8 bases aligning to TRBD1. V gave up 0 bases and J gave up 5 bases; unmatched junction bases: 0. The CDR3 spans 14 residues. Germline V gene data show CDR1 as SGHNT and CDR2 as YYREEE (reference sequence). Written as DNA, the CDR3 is TGTGCCAGCAGCTTGGGACAGGGGACCGGGGAGCTGTTTTTT. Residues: CASSLGQGTGELFF.

DNA for the CDR3: TGTGCCAGCAGCCGCATAAGGGGGGGACGGGACAGGGGACAAGAGACCCAGTACTTC. It encodes CASSRIRGGRDRGQETQYF. V is TRBV4-2 and J is TRBJ2-5, with 10 nucleotides matching TRBD1. The junction had 16 bases not matched to a gene; V was cut back by 4 bases and J by 2 bases. The V gene's germline CDR1 is LGHNA and CDR2 YNFKEQ. The CDR3 consists of 19 residues.

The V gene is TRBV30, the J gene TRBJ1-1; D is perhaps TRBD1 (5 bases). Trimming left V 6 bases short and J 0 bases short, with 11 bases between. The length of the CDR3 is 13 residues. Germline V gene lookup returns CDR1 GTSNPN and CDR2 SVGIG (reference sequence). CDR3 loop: CACWDLLNTEAFF. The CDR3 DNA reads TGTGCCTGCTGGGACTTGCTGAACACTGAAGCTTTCTTT.

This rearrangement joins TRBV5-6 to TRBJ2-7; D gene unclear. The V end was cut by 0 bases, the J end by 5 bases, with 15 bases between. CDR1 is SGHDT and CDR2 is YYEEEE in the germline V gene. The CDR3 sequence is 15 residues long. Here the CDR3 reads CASSLDSPMVDEQYF. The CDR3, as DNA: TGTGCCAGCAGCTTGGACTCCCCAATGGTTGACGAGCAGTACTTC.

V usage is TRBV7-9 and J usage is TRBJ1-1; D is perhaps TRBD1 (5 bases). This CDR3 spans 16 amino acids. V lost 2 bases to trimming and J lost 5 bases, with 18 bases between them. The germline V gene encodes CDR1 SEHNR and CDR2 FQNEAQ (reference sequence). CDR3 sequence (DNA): TGTGCCAGCAGCTTAAGGCCAGGGCAAGGAAAGACTGAAGCTTTCTTT. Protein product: CASSLRPGQGKTEAFF. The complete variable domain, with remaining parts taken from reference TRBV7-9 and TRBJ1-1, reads DTGVSQNPRHKITKRGQNVTFRCDPISEHNRLYWYRQTLGQGPEFLTYFQNEAQLEKSRLLSDRFSAERPKGSFSTLEIQRTEQGDSAMYLCASSLRPGQGKTEAFFGQGTRLTVV.

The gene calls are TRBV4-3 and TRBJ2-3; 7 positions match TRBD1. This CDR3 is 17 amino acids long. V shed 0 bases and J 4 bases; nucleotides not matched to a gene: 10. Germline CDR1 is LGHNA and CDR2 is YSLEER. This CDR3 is CASSQDPRGPLADTQYF. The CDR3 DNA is TGCGCCAGCAGCCAAGATCCGAGGGGGCCCCTCGCAGATACGCAGTATTTT.

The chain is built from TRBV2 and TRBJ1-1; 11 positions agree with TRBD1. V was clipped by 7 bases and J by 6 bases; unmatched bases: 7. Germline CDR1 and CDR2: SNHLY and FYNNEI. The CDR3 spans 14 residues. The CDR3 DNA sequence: TGTGCCAGCAACTATGGACAGGGGGCTGCTGAAGCTTTCTTT. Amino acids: CASNYGQGAAEAFF.

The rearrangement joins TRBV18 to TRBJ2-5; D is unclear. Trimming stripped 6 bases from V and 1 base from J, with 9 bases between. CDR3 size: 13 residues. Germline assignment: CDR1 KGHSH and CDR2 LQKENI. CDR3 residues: CASSQTPQETQYF. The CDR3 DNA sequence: TGTGCCAGCTCCCAGACTCCCCAAGAGACCCAGTACTTC.

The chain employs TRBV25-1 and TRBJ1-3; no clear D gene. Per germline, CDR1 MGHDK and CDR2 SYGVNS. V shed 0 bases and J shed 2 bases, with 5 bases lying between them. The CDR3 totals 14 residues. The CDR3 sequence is CASSEYGTGNTIYF. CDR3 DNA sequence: TGTGCCAGCAGTGAATATGGCACTGGAAACACCATATATTTT.

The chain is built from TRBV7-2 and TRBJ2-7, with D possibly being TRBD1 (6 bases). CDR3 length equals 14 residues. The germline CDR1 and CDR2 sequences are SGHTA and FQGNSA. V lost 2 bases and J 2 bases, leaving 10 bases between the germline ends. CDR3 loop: CASSLNRDTYEQYF. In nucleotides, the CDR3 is TGTGCCAGCAGCTTAAACCGGGACACCTACGAGCAGTACTTC.

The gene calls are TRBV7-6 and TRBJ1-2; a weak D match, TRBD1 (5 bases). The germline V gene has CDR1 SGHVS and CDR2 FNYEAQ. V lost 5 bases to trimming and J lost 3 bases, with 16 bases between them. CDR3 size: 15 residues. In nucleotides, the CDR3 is TGTGCCAGCAGCCCATTGGGCAGGGATGACTATGGCTACACCTTC. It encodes CASSPLGRDDYGYTF.

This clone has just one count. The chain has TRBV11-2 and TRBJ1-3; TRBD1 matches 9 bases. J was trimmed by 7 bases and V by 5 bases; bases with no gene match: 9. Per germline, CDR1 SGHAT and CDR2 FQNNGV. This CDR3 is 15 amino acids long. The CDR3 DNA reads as TGTGCCAGCAGCCCCTTAGGCGGGACAGGGAACACCATATATTTT. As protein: CASSPLGGTGNTIYF. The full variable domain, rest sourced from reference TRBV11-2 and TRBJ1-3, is EAGVAQSPRYKIIEKRQSVAFWCNPISGHATLYWYQQILGQGPKLLIQFQNNGVVDDSQLPKDRFSAERLKGVDSTLKIQPAKLEDSAVYLCASSPLGGTGNTIYFGEGSWLTVV.

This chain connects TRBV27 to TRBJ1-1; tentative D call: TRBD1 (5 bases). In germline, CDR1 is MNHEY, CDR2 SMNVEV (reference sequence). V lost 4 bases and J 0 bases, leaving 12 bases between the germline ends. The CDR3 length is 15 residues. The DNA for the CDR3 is TGTGCCAGCAGTTCCCGACAGAGCATGAACACTGAAGCTTTCTTT. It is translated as CASSSRQSMNTEAFF.

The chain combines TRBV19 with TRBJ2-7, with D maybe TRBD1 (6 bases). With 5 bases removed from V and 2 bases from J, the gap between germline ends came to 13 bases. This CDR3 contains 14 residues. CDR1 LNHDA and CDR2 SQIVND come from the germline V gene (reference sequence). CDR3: CASSVNTGTYEQYF. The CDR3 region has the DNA TGTGCCAGTAGTGTTAATACAGGGACCTACGAGCAGTACTTC.

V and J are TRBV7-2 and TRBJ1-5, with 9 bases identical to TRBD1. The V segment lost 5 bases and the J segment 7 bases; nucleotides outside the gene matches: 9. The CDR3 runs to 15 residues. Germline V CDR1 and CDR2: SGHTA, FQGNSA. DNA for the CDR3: TGTGCCAGCAGCGCGACAGGGGGAGCTGGGCAGCCCCAGCATTTT. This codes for CASSATGGAGQPQHF.

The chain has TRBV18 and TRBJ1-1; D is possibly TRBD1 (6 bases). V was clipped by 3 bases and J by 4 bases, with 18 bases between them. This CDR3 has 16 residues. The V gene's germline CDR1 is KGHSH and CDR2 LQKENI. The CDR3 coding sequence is TGTGCCAGCTCACCGCTGACCGGGACAAGCAGCACTGAAGCTTTCTTT. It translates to CASSPLTGTSSTEAFF.

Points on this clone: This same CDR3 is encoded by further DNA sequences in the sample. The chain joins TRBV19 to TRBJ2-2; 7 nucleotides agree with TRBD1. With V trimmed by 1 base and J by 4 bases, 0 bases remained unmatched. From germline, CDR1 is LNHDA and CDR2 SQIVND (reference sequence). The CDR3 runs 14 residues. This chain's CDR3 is CASSIGQGTGELFF. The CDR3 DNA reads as TGTGCCAGTAGTATAGGACAGGGCACCGGGGAGCTGTTTTTT.

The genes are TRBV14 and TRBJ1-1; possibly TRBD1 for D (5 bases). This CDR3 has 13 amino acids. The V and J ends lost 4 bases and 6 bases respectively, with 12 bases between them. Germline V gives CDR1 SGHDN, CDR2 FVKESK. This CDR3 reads CASSPGSTPEAFF. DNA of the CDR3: TGTGCCAGCAGCCCAGGGTCGACTCCTGAAGCTTTCTTT.

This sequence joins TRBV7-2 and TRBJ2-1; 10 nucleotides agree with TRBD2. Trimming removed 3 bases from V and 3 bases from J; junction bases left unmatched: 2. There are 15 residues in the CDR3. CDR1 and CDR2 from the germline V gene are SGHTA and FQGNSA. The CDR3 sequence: CASSFERGGYNEQFF. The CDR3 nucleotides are TGTGCCAGCAGCTTTGAGCGGGGGGGCTACAATGAGCAGTTCTTC.